The clone carrying this TCR beta chain occurred a few times. Its antigen remains unknown. Included in the TCR beta cDNA libraries were unique molecular identifiers. Around 500,000 cDNA molecules were recovered from an input of about 0.85 to 11 million T cells. TCRdb called the PCR reads again in MiXCR, with one record for every CDR3 protein. The sample includes about half a million distinct CDR3 sequences, 30% to 40% of them seen just once. The data originate from a study of post-analysis software for immune sequencing data. Study-level background: The courses of disease that were included comprised relapsing-remitting, secondary progressive and progressive-relapsing multiple sclerosis. Study conclusions and caveats: Controls had significantly higher normalized Chao1 diversity than multiple sclerosis patients. In patients, TRBV5-6, TRBV5-1 and TRBV20-1 belonged to roughly five TRBV segments found more frequently than in controls. The F measure placed samples prepared in the same batch into strongly shared clusters.

The CDR3 loop spans 13 amino acids. Trimming cost V 3 bases and J 7 bases, with 10 bases left between them. The germline gives CDR1 SGHTA, CDR2 FQGNSA. The rearrangement uses TRBV7-2 and TRBJ2-1; possibly TRBD1 or TRBD2 for D (6 bases each). The source of this sequence is a girl under 18 with multiple sclerosis. Sequencing input: blood. CDR3 residues: CASSFRGVNEQFF. CDR3 bases: TGTGCCAGCAGCTTTAGGGGGGTAAATGAGCAGTTCTTC.